The TCR beta chain described here comes from a study of blood T cells in healthy people across ages. Germline V gives CDR1 SGHRS, CDR2 YFSETQ. This CDR3 has 15 residues. The V end lost 4 bases, the J end lost 3 bases, and 16 bases lay between the germline ends. Study observations and caveats: Versus aged donors, long-lived donors had higher diversity and more naive CD4+ cells.

Using a J-beta primer mix together with a sample-barcoded 5' primer, a second PCR was run for about 7 to 12 cycles. Every sample returned 3 million or more CDR3-containing paired-end reads. TCRdb used MiXCR to reprocess the 5' RACE reads, holding one entry per CDR3 protein. Of around 1,900,000 distinct CDR3 sequences in the sample, 39% were seen once. Regarding this clonotype: Its cognate antigen is unknown.

The sample taken for sequencing was blood. The rearrangement uses TRBV5-1 and TRBJ1-2; D is ambiguous. The sequence was collected from a human donor in good health. The CDR3 spells CASSPGGRGDYGYTF. CDR3 sequence (DNA): TGCGCCAGCAGCCCCGGAGGGCGGGGAGACTATGGCTACACCTTC.